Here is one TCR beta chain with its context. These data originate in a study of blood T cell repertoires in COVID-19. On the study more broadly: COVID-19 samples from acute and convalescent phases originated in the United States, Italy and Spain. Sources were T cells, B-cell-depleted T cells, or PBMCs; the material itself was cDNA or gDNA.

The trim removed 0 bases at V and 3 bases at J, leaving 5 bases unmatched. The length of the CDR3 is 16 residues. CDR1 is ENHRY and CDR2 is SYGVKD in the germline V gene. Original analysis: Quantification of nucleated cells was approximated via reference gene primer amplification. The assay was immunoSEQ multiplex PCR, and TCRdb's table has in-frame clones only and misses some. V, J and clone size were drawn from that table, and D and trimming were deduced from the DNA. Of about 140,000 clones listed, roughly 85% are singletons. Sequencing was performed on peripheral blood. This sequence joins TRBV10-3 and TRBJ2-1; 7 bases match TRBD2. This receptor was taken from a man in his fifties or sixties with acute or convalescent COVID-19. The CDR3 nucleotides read TGTGCCATCAGTGAGTCGGGCAGGGACTACTACAATGAGCAGTTCTTC. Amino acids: CAISESGRDYYNEQFF.